This TCR beta chain was identified in a study of response to subunit inactivated influenza vaccine. Study-wide findings and caveats: A suggestion made by the authors is that each seasonal influenza vaccination recruits few new T cells.

TCRdb processed the RT-PCR reads anew with MiXCR; each CDR3 protein has one entry. The sample has 550,000 to 650,000 distinct CDR3 sequences, about 10% seen once. This clonotype has a count of ten or more. Its antigen is not identified. The sequences come from PBMCs from blood, collected on the day of vaccination. The receptor was isolated from a man aged 45-65 years who received an inactivated influenza vaccine.

CDR3 DNA: TGCAGTGCCCCCGGGGGGTCCTATAATTCACCCCTCCACTTT. The encoded protein is CSAPGGSYNSPLHF. The chain employs TRBV20-1 and TRBJ1-6, with a weak D call TRBD1 (5 bases). CDR1 is DFQATT and CDR2 is SNEGSKA in the germline V gene (reference sequence). V lost 6 bases to trimming and J lost 1 base, with 10 bases between them. The CDR3 covers 14 residues.